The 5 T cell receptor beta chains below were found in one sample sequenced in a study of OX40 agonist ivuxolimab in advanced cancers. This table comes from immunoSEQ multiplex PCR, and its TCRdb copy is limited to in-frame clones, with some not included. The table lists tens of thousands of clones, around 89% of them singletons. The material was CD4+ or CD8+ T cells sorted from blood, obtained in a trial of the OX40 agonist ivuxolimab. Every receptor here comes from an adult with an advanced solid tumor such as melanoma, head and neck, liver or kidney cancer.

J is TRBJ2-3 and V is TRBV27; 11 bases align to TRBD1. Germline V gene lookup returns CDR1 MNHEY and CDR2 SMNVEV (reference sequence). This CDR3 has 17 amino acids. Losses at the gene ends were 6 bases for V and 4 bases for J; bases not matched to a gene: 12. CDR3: CASSPRDRGFAPDTQYF. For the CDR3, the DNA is TGTGCCAGCAGCCCCCGGGACAGGGGGTTCGCCCCAGATACGCAGTATTTT.

CDR3 nucleotide sequence: TGTGCCTGGAGTGCGAGTAGCTTAGCCAAAAACATTCAGTACTTC. This codes for CAWSASSLAKNIQYF. V and J are TRBV30 and TRBJ2-4; D gene unclear. V dropped 1 base and J dropped 0 bases, with 10 bases sitting between them. This CDR3 region has 15 residues. Germline V lookup: CDR1 GTSNPN, CDR2 SVGIG (reference sequence).

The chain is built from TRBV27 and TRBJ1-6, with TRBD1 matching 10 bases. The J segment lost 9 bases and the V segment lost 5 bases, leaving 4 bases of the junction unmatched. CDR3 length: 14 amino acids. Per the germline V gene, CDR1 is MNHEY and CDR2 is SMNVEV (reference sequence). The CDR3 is CASSTGTGASPLHF. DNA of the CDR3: TGTGCCAGCAGTACCGGGACAGGGGCTTCACCCCTCCACTTT.

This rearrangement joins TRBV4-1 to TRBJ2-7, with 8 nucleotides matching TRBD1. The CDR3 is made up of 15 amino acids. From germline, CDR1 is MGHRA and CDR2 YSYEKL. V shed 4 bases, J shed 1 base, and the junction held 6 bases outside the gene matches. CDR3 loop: CASSLENRGSYEQYF. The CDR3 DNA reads TGCGCCAGCAGCCTAGAGAACAGGGGGTCCTACGAGCAGTACTTC.

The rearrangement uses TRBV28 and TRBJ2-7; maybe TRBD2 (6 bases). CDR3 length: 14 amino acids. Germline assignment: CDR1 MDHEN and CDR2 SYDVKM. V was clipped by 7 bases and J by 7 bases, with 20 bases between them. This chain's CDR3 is CASTGAGSEGEQYF. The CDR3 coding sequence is TGTGCCAGCACGGGCGCGGGGAGTGAGGGGGAGCAGTACTTC.